The 9 T cell receptor beta chains given below trace back to one sample, sequenced in a study of T cell clonotyping in hematopoietic cell transplantation. TCRdb's copy holds only in-frame clones and misses some; the assay was immunoSEQ multiplex PCR. The sample has roughly 13,000 clones; 92% are singletons. The source material was PBMCs, sampled 100 days after allogeneic stem cell transplant. The receptor set was obtained from a female patient aged 50-59 years who had an allogeneic stem cell transplant from an unrelated donor, so the T cells may come from the graft donor. Some clones in this sample may be carry-over from other donors' samples.

The V call is TRBV5-6, the J call TRBJ2-7, with 7 bases lining up with TRBD2. Germline V lookup: CDR1 SGHDT, CDR2 YYEEEE. The CDR3 length is 17 residues. The J segment lost 4 bases and the V segment lost 4 bases, leaving 17 bases of the junction unmatched. CDR3 amino acids: CASSPGLGSAGLYEQYF. CDR3 DNA sequence: TGTGCCAGCAGCCCTGGACTAGGCTCCGCGGGATTATACGAGCAGTACTTC.

This clone was detected once. The chain carries TRBV7-6 and TRBJ1-5; D ambiguous. Germline V CDR1 and CDR2: SGHVS, FNYEAQ. The CDR3 sequence is 17 residues long. V was pared by 3 bases and J by 2 bases, with 17 bases between. The CDR3 DNA reads as TGTGCCAGCAGCTTGACCCCGGGGAGCAGAGGCAATCAGCCCCAGCATTTT. As protein: CASSLTPGSRGNQPQHF.

This clone occurred once. The rearrangement uses TRBV19 and TRBJ2-1, with D maybe TRBD1 (5 bases). Trimming stripped 4 bases from V and 16 bases from J, with 23 bases between. Per the germline V gene, CDR1 is LNHDA and CDR2 is SQIVND (reference sequence). The CDR3 loop spans 14 amino acids. CDR3 sequence: CASSKGDVLDEQFF. CDR3 sequence (DNA): TGTGCCAGTAGTAAAGGGGATGTCTTGGATGAACAATTCTTC.

This chain joins TRBV28 and TRBJ1-3, with D unresolved. This CDR3 region has 15 residues. The germline V gene encodes CDR1 MDHEN and CDR2 SYDVKM. V lost 0 bases and J lost 3, with 9 bases in between. The CDR3 sequence: CASSLWPAGGNTIYF. CDR3 sequence (DNA): TGTGCCAGCAGTTTATGGCCCGCCGGTGGAAACACCATATATTTT.

The chain employs TRBV5-8 and TRBJ2-4, with D maybe TRBD1 (5 bases). The CDR3 spans 14 residues. Per the germline V gene, CDR1 is SGHTS and CDR2 is YDEGEE. The V end lost 0 bases, the J end lost 6 bases, and 10 bases lay between the germline ends. CDR3 in amino acids: CASSLDLGLNIQYF. The CDR3 coding sequence is TGTGCCAGCAGCTTGGATTTGGGGCTAAACATTCAGTACTTC.

This sequence joins TRBV11-2 and TRBJ2-1, with 8 bases identical to TRBD2. The V gene's germline CDR1 is SGHAT and CDR2 FQNNGV. The CDR3 is 16 residues long. Trimming took 0 bases from V and 5 from J; bases not matched to a gene: 6. CDR3 sequence (DNA): TGTGCCAGCAGCTTAGAAACGGCGGGAGGTGACAATGAGCAGTTCTTC. It specifies CASSLETAGGDNEQFF.

The rearrangement joins TRBV7-9 to TRBJ1-5, with D possibly being TRBD1 (6 bases). With 4 bases removed from V and 0 bases from J, the gap between germline ends came to 10 bases. This CDR3 has 15 residues. The germline V gene encodes CDR1 SEHNR and CDR2 FQNEAQ (reference sequence). The CDR3: CASSSGTYSNQPQHF. The CDR3 coding sequence is TGTGCCAGCAGCTCCGGGACATATAGCAATCAGCCCCAGCATTTT. Supplemented by reference TRBV7-9 and TRBJ1-5, the full variable domain reads DTGVSQNPRHKITKRGQNVTFRCDPISEHNRLYWYRQTLGQGPEFLTYFQNEAQLEKSRLLSDRFSAERPKGSFSTLEIQRTEQGDSAMYLCASSSGTYSNQPQHFGDGTRLSIL.

This chain's CDR3 is CASSLGGMGEKLFF. The DNA of the CDR3 is TGTGCCAGCAGTTTGGGCGGGATGGGTGAAAAACTGTTTTTT. The gene calls are TRBV28 and TRBJ1-4; D uncertain. Trimming left V 3 bases short and J 7 bases short, with 12 bases between. Germline-derived CDR1 and CDR2 are MDHEN and SYDVKM. CDR3 length: 14 amino acids.

The rearrangement links TRBV19 to TRBJ1-5; D is uncertain. This CDR3 is built from 14 residues. CDR1 is LNHDA and CDR2 is SQIVND in the germline V gene (reference sequence). V lost 6 bases and J lost 4, with 13 bases in between. The DNA of the CDR3 is TGTGCCAGTAGGCCCGTAGGGTTAAATCAGCCCCAGCATTTT. Protein sequence: CASRPVGLNQPQHF.